The following is a T cell receptor beta chain sequence with its context. The antigen is not known. The data were produced by immunoSEQ multiplex PCR, yet TCRdb's version contains in-frame clones alone and is incomplete. The sample consists of a few hundred thousand clones, about 80% of them appearing once. Germline V gene data show CDR1 as MNHNY and CDR2 as SVGAGI (reference sequence). V trimming: 2 bases; J trimming: 6 bases; junction bases outside the gene matches: 0. This CDR3 contains 13 residues. Treatment defined: some 20 received Ad26.COV2.S at low or high dose, single or two shots; 5 received placebo; per-sample allocation not given. Sample collection was performed on day 63 after the first vaccine or placebo injection. This record comes from a study of Ad26.COV2.S vaccination and SARS-CoV-2 variants. Study-level results: The authors reported substantial breadth in spike-specific CD8+ and CD4+ T cell responses after vaccination.

Sequenced here: peripheral blood, sampled in a trial of Ad26.COV2.S vaccine versus placebo. The sequence was obtained from a person between 18 and 60 years old who received the Ad26.COV2.S COVID-19 vaccine or a placebo. The rearrangement uses TRBV6-6 and TRBJ2-1; 8 positions agree with TRBD2. The CDR3 bases are TGTGCCAGCAGTTACGGGACTAGCAATGAGCAGTTCTTC. The encoded protein is CASSYGTSNEQFF.